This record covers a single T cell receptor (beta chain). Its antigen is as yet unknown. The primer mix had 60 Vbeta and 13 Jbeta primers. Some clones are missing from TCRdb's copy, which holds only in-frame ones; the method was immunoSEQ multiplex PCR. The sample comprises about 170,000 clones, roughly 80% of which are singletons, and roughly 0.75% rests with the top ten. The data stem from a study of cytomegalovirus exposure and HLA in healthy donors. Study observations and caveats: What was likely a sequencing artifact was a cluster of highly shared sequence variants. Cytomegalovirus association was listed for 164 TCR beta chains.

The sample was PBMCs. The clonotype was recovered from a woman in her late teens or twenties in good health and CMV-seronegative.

The CDR3 nucleotides read TGTGCCGTCCGGGACTTTACTAACTATGGCTACACCTTC. This encodes CAVRDFTNYGYTF. The rearrangement uses TRBV2 and TRBJ1-2; D is possibly TRBD1 (5 bases). Trimming shortened V by 11 bases and J by 0 bases, and 13 bases separated the two germline ends. Germline V gene data show CDR1 as SNHLY and CDR2 as FYNNEI. This CDR3 region has 13 residues.